Given below is one T cell receptor (beta chain) in context. This sample is drawn from a study of spatial heterogeneity in lung cancer. This sample's time point: sample taken at primary tumor resection. Patients with untreated early-stage non-small cell lung cancer, numbering 55 to 80, were the donors. The sequenced material consisted of unsorted whole RNA from tumor, nontumor lung or frozen PBMC. With V trimmed by 3 bases and J by 4 bases, 4 bases remained unmatched. Germline lookup yields CDR1 MDHEN and CDR2 SYDVKM. This CDR3 contains 14 residues. TCRdb fed the 5' RACE reads into MiXCR, producing one record per CDR3 protein. The table includes about 13,000 distinct CDR3 sequences, 3.5% to 4% detected once.

The sample was PBMCs, taken at surgery. The source of this sequence is a male donor with early-stage non-small cell lung cancer. The gene calls are TRBV28 and TRBJ2-3, with 7 nucleotides matching TRBD2. The CDR3 nucleotides read TGTGCCAGCAGTTTGAGCGGGGAGGCAGATACGCAGTATTTT. Translating gives CASSLSGEADTQYF.